There are many counts of the clone carrying this T cell receptor (beta chain). Its antigen remains unidentified. Using RNA transcripts as the source, TCR beta CDR3 regions were amplified. In the first-round RT-PCR of the TCR CDR3, the HTBI primer set was used. One entry per CDR3 protein results from TCRdb running MiXCR on the multiplex PCR reads. This table has around 350,000 distinct CDR3 sequences, about 14% appearing once. The entry originates in a study of T cells in Graves' hyperthyroidism and ophthalmopathy. The overall study: Peripheral blood was collected at initial diagnosis, before any treatment.

Study outcomes and limitations: Classification by a 13 V-J model distinguished ophthalmopathy from stable hyperthyroidism.

Ophthalmopathy patients showed a Clinical Activity Score of at least 3, NOSPECS grade of at least 4 and duration under 3 months. The sequenced material came from blood. The clonotype originates from a woman aged 25 to 39 with Graves' ophthalmopathy.

The CDR3 here is CASRDGTGLFSGYGYTF. CDR3 nucleotide sequence: TGTGCCAGCAGGGATGGTACAGGGTTGTTTTCTGGCTATGGCTACACCTTC. The rearrangement joins TRBV28 to TRBJ1-2; D is possibly TRBD1 (6 bases). The V and J ends lost 6 bases and 4 bases respectively, with 24 bases between them. The germline gives CDR1 MDHEN, CDR2 SYDVKM. The CDR3 is 17 amino acids.